This is a list of T cell receptor beta chains from one sample in a study of vaccination and CD4 T cells after COVID-19. No antigen is known for these receptors. TCRdb redid the calling of the PCR reads with MiXCR, one entry per CDR3 protein. The sample includes approximately 12,000 distinct CDR3 sequences, about 37% seen only once; the top ten take 20% to 30%. The sample taken for sequencing was cultured CD4+ T cells from blood. These receptors all come from a human donor with COVID-19. The CDR3 runs from the conserved cysteine through the conserved F or W. The order of the fields is J gene, clone size, V gene, D gene, CDR3 protein, CDR3 DNA. D genes are given only for firm matches. Some rows have no size entry. The others give once, few or many, or a class for an expanded clone.

j_call: TRBJ1-5; clone_size: few; v_call: TRBV27; d_call: NA; cdr3_aa: CASRRTQGNQPQHF; cdr3_nt: TGTGCCAGCAGAAGAACTCAGGGGAATCAGCCCCAGCATTTT
j_call: TRBJ2-5; clone_size: NA; v_call: TRBV19; d_call: TRBD2; cdr3_aa: CASKERGQETQYF; cdr3_nt: TGTGCCAGTAAAGAGCGGGGTCAAGAGACCCAGTACTTC
j_call: TRBJ2-7; clone_size: few; v_call: TRBV7-9; d_call: NA; cdr3_aa: CASSPEAREQYF; cdr3_nt: TGTGCCAGCAGCCCGGAAGCTCGCGAGCAGTACTTC
j_call: TRBJ2-3; clone_size: once; v_call: TRBV6-1; d_call: NA; cdr3_aa: CASRSTDTQYF; cdr3_nt: TGTGCCAGCAGAAGCACAGATACGCAGTATTTT
j_call: TRBJ1-5; clone_size: NA; v_call: TRBV27; d_call: TRBD1; cdr3_aa: CASSPTTGTGLNQPQHF; cdr3_nt: TGTGCCAGCAGTCCAACTACCGGGACAGGGTTAAATCAGCCCCAGCATTTT
j_call: TRBJ2-7; clone_size: NA; v_call: TRBV5-4; d_call: TRBD2; cdr3_aa: CASSLAGGGGTYEQYF; cdr3_nt: TGTGCCAGCAGCTTGGCCGGCGGGGGGGGGACCTACGAGCAGTACTTC
j_call: TRBJ1-1; clone_size: NA; v_call: TRBV20-1; d_call: NA; cdr3_aa: CSAPRQPTEAFF; cdr3_nt: TGCAGTGCACCTAGACAGCCCACTGAAGCTTTCTTT
j_call: TRBJ1-2; clone_size: NA; v_call: TRBV19; d_call: NA; cdr3_aa: CASSIGRTPNYGYTF; cdr3_nt: TGTGCCAGTAGTATAGGGCGGACACCCAACTATGGCTACACCTTC
j_call: TRBJ2-1; clone_size: NA; v_call: TRBV24-1; d_call: TRBD2; cdr3_aa: CATSDWGLAGNEQFF; cdr3_nt: TGTGCCACCAGTGACTGGGGACTAGCGGGGAATGAGCAGTTCTTC
j_call: TRBJ2-1; clone_size: few; v_call: TRBV7-9; d_call: NA; cdr3_aa: CASSAPWGYNEQFF; cdr3_nt: TGTGCCAGCAGCGCTCCGTGGGGGTACAATGAGCAGTTCTTC
j_call: TRBJ2-5; clone_size: NA; v_call: TRBV12-3/TRBV12-4; d_call: NA; cdr3_aa: CASSPGDPQETQYF; cdr3_nt: TGTGCCAGCAGTCCAGGGGACCCCCAAGAGACCCAGTACTTC
j_call: TRBJ2-1; clone_size: NA; v_call: TRBV27; d_call: TRBD2; cdr3_aa: CASSLRVAGGSYNEQFF; cdr3_nt: TGTGCCAGCAGTTTACGGGTTGCGGGGGGGTCCTACAATGAGCAGTTCTTC
j_call: TRBJ2-7; clone_size: NA; v_call: TRBV7-2; d_call: NA; cdr3_aa: CASSTSPGTSYEQYF; cdr3_nt: TGTGCCAGCAGCACCTCCCCGGGGACATCCTACGAGCAGTACTTC
j_call: TRBJ1-1; clone_size: few; v_call: TRBV20-1; d_call: NA; cdr3_aa: CSALGHMNTEAFF; cdr3_nt: TGCAGTGCTTTGGGACATATGAACACTGAAGCTTTCTTT
j_call: TRBJ1-5; clone_size: few; v_call: TRBV19; d_call: NA; cdr3_aa: CASSRGGVQPQHF; cdr3_nt: TGTGCCAGTAGTAGGGGGGGCGTTCAGCCCCAGCATTTT
j_call: TRBJ1-5; clone_size: NA; v_call: TRBV7-3; d_call: NA; cdr3_aa: CASSSLKEGDTQHF; cdr3_nt: TGTGCCAGCAGCTCCCTCAAGGAAGGAGATACGCAGCATTTT
j_call: TRBJ2-7; clone_size: NA; v_call: TRBV28; d_call: NA; cdr3_aa: CASRTSGRSYEQYF; cdr3_nt: TGTGCCAGCAGAACTTCCGGACGCTCCTACGAGCAGTACTTC
j_call: TRBJ2-3; clone_size: NA; v_call: TRBV10-2; d_call: TRBD1; cdr3_aa: CASGQGADTQYF; cdr3_nt: TGCGCTAGCGGACAGGGGGCAGATACGCAGTATTTT
j_call: TRBJ2-2; clone_size: NA; v_call: TRBV5-1; d_call: TRBD1; cdr3_aa: CASSWGDRDTGELFF; cdr3_nt: TGCGCCAGCAGCTGGGGGGACAGGGACACCGGGGAGCTGTTTTTT
j_call: TRBJ1-1; clone_size: NA; v_call: TRBV19; d_call: NA; cdr3_aa: CASSALETGNTEAFF; cdr3_nt: TGTGCCAGTAGTGCACTGGAGACAGGGAACACTGAAGCTTTCTTT
j_call: TRBJ2-2; clone_size: once; v_call: TRBV5-1; d_call: NA; cdr3_aa: CASRGASNTGELFF; cdr3_nt: TGCGCCAGCCGGGGCGCATCGAACACCGGGGAGCTGTTTTTT
j_call: TRBJ2-5; clone_size: NA; v_call: TRBV2; d_call: NA; cdr3_aa: CASSQETQYF; cdr3_nt: TGTGCCAGCAGCCAAGAGACCCAGTACTTC
j_call: TRBJ2-3; clone_size: few; v_call: TRBV5-4; d_call: TRBD1; cdr3_aa: CASSVNRGYTDTQYF; cdr3_nt: TGTGCCAGCAGCGTGAACAGGGGGTACACAGATACGCAGTATTTT
j_call: TRBJ2-5; clone_size: NA; v_call: TRBV19; d_call: NA; cdr3_aa: CASSIRPGRETQYF; cdr3_nt: TGTGCCAGTAGTATCCGGCCAGGGCGGGAGACCCAGTACTTC
j_call: TRBJ1-2; clone_size: NA; v_call: TRBV6-1; d_call: TRBD1; cdr3_aa: CASGTGSTNYGYTF; cdr3_nt: TGTGCCAGCGGGACAGGATCCACTAACTATGGCTACACCTTC
j_call: TRBJ2-2; clone_size: NA; v_call: TRBV7-7; d_call: NA; cdr3_aa: CASSSTGQNTGELFF; cdr3_nt: TGTGCTAGCAGCTCGACAGGACAGAACACCGGGGAGCTGTTTTTT
j_call: TRBJ1-1; clone_size: NA; v_call: TRBV12-3/TRBV12-4; d_call: NA; cdr3_aa: CASSFPGHHEAFF; cdr3_nt: TGTGCCAGCAGTTTTCCGGGACACCATGAAGCTTTCTTT
j_call: TRBJ2-1; clone_size: NA; v_call: TRBV20-1; d_call: NA; cdr3_aa: CSASRGITYNEQFF; cdr3_nt: TGCAGTGCTAGTAGGGGGATCACCTACAATGAGCAGTTCTTC